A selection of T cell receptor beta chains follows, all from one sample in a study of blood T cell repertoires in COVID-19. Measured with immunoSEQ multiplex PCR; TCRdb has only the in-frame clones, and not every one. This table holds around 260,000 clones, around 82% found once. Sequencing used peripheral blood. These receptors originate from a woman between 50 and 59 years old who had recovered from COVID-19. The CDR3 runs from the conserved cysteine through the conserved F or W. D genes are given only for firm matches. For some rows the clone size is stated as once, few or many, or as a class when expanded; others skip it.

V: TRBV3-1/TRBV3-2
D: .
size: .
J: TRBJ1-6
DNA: TGTGCCAGCAGCTCCGTCTGGAGCTCCTATAATTCACCCCTCCACTTT
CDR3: CASSSVWSSYNSPLHF

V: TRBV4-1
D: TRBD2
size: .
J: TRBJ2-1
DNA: TGCGCCAGCAGCCCCCACGACGGGGGGGGGTTGGATGAGCAGTTCTTC
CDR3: CASSPHDGGGLDEQFF

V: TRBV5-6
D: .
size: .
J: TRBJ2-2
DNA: TGTGCCAGCAGCTTGGTCAGGGGCGGCGGGGAGCTGTTTTTT
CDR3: CASSLVRGGGELFF

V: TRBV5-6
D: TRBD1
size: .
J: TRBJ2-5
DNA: TGTGCCAGCAGCTTTGACAGGGGGCAGACCCAGTACTTC
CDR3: CASSFDRGQTQYF

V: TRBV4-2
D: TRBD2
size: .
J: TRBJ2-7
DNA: TGTGCCAGCAGCCAAGCGGTACTAGCGGGTTACTACGAGCAGTACTTC
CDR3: CASSQAVLAGYYEQYF

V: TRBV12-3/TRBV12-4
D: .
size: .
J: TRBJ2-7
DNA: TGTGCCAGCAGTGCCCGGGTCCACGAGCAGTACTTC
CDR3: CASSARVHEQYF

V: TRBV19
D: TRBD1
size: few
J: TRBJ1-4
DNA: TGTGCCAGTAGACAGGGGTCACCTAATGAAAAACTGTTTTTT
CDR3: CASRQGSPNEKLFF

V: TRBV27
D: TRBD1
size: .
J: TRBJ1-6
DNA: TGTGCCAGCAGTTCCGGGACAGGGGCCTCACCCCTCCACTTT
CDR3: CASSSGTGASPLHF

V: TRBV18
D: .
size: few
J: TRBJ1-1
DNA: TGTGCCAGCTCACTTGTCCGGGACACTGAAGCTTTCTTT
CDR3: CASSLVRDTEAFF

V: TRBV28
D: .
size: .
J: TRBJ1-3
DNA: TGTGCCAGCAGTTTATGGTCAGACTCTGGAAACACCATATATTTT
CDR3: CASSLWSDSGNTIYF

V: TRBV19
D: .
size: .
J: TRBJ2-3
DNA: TGTGCCAGTAGTATAGTGGCGGGGGCAGGAAGCACAGATACGCAGTATTTT
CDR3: CASSIVAGAGSTDTQYF

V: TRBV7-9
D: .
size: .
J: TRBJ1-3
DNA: TGTGCCAGCAGCTTAGGGGAGGACATTACCTCTGGAAACACCATATATTTT
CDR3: CASSLGEDITSGNTIYF

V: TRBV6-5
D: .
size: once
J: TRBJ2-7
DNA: TGTGCCAGCAGTTACTCGAGCGACTACGAGCAGTACTTC
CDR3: CASSYSSDYEQYF

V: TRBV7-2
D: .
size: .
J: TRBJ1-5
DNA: TGTGCCAGCAGCTTAGCATTGCAGGGCCTCAATCAGCCCCAGCATTTT
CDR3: CASSLALQGLNQPQHF

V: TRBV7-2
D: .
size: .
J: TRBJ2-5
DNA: TGTGCCAGCAGCCTTGGACAGAGCCAAGAGACCCAGTACTTC
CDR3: CASSLGQSQETQYF

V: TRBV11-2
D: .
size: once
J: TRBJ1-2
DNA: TGTGCCAGCAGCCCAAACGTCGGGGATGGCTACACCTTC
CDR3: CASSPNVGDGYTF

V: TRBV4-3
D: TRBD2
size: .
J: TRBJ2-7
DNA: TGCGCCAGCAGCCCCTCGGGACTAGCGGACTACGAGCAGTACTTC
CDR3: CASSPSGLADYEQYF

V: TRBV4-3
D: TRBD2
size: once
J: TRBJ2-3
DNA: TGCGCCAGCAGCCAAGGGACTAGGGTCACAGATACGCAGTATTTT
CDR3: CASSQGTRVTDTQYF

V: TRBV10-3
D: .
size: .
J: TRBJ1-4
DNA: TGTGCCATCAGTGGTGAACAGCCCGATGAAAAACTGTTTTTT
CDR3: CAISGEQPDEKLFF

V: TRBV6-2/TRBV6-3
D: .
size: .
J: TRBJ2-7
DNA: TGTGCCAGCAGTTACACAATCAGGACAGCTACCTACGAGCAGTACTTC
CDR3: CASSYTIRTATYEQYF

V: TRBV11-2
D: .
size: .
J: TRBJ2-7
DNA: TGTGCCAGCAGCTTAGATCACGGGGGAACCTACGAGCAGTACTTC
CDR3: CASSLDHGGTYEQYF

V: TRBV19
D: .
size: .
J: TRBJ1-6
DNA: TGTGCCAGTAGAGAGGTCGGGGGGGGTGGTTCACCCCTCCACTTT
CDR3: CASREVGGGGSPLHF

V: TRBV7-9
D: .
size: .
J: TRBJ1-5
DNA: TGTGCCAGCACCCAGGACAGTAGCAATCAGCCCCAGCATTTT
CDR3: CASTQDSSNQPQHF

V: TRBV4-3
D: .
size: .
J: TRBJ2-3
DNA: TGCGCCAGCAGCCAAGATCCAGGCAGCACAGATACGCAGTATTTT
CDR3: CASSQDPGSTDTQYF

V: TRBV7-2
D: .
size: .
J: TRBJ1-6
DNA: TGTGCCAGCAGGATGGACAGTTCTAATTCACCCCTCCACTTT
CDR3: CASRMDSSNSPLHF

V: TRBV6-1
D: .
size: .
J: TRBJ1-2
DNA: TGTGCCAGCAGTTTATCCAACTATGGCTACACCTTC
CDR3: CASSLSNYGYTF

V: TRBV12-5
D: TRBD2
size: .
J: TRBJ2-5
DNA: TGTGCTAGTGCCGCCGGGACTAGCGGGGGAGAGACCCAGTACTTC
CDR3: CASAAGTSGGETQYF

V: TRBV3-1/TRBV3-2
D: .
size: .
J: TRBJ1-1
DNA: TGTGCCAGCAGCCAAGTACATTGGGCCGGGAACACTGAAGCTTTCTTT
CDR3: CASSQVHWAGNTEAFF

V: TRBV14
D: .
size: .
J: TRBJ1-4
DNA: TGTGCCAGCAGCCAGGGGGCAGGGGAAAAACTGTTTTTT
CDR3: CASSQGAGEKLFF

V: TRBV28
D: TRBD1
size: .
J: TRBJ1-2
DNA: TGTGCCAGCAACTTCCGGGACAGGGGGAACTATGGCTACACCTTC
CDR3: CASNFRDRGNYGYTF

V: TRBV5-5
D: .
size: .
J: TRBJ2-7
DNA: TGTGCCAGCAGCGACCCCGCACTACTAGGAATCGAGCAGTACTTC
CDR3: CASSDPALLGIEQYF

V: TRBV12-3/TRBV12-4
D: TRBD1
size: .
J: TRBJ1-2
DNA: TGTGCCAGCAGTACGGGACAGGGTTATGGCTACACCTTC
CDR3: CASSTGQGYGYTF

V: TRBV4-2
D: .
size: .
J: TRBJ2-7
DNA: TGTGCCAGCAGCCAAGTACCCCTAATCTCCCAAGGGGCTCGGGCCTACGAGCAGTACTTC
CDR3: CASSQVPLISQGARAYEQYF

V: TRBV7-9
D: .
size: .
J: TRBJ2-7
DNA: TGTGCCAGCAGCTCAGGGGTTGGACGGTACGAGCAGTACTTC
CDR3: CASSSGVGRYEQYF

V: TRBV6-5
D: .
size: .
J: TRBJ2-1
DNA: TGTGCCAGCTCATCCGTGGGGAGCGAGCAGTTCTTC
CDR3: CASSSVGSEQFF

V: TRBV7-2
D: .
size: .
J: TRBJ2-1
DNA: TGTGCCAGCAGCCGTACACTAGCATCCTACAATGAGCAGTTCTTC
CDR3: CASSRTLASYNEQFF

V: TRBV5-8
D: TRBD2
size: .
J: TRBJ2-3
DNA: TGTGCCAGCAGTTGGGGGACGACTCGCGGGGGGGCAGATACGCAGTATTTT
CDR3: CASSWGTTRGGADTQYF

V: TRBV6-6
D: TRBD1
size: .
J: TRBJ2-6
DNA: TGTGCCAGCGCAACAGGGGACCCCTCTGGGGCCAACGTCCTGACTTTC
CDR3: CASATGDPSGANVLTF

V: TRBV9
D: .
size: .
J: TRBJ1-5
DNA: TGTGCCAGCAGCGTAGAGGGGGTGATGGATCAGCCCCAGCATTTT
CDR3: CASSVEGVMDQPQHF

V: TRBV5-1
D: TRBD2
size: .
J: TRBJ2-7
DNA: TGCGCCAGCAGCTTCTCTCTGAGGGGAACCGGGACTAGCTACGAGCAGTACTTC
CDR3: CASSFSLRGTGTSYEQYF

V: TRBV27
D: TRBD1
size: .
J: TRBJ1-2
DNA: TGTGCCAGCAGGGGACAGGGGAGCCATGGCTACACCTTC
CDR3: CASRGQGSHGYTF

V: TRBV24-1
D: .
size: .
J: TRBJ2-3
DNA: TGTGCCACCAGTGATCCGCCCCCTCAGGATACGCAGTATTTT
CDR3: CATSDPPPQDTQYF

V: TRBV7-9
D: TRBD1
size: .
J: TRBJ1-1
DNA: TGTGCCAGCAGCTTAGTTACAGGGGCAGGAACTGAAGCTTTCTTT
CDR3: CASSLVTGAGTEAFF

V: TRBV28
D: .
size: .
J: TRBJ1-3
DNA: TGTGCCAGCAGTTTACGGGGAGTGCATCTAGTGAACACCATATATTTT
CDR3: CASSLRGVHLVNTIYF

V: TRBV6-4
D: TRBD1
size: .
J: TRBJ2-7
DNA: TGTGCCAGCAGTGAAAAACAGGGGTTCGAGCAGTACTTC
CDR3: CASSEKQGFEQYF

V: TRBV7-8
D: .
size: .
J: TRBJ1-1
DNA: TGTGCCAGCAGCTTAGCGCTCGGTGGCACTGAAGCTTTCTTT
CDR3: CASSLALGGTEAFF

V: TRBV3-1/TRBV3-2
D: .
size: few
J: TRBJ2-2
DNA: TGTGCCAGCAGCCTTCCCAGCGGGGAGCTGTTTTTT
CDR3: CASSLPSGELFF

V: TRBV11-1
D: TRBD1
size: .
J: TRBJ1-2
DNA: TGTGCCAGCAGCTACCCGACCGACAGGGCCGTCTATGGCTACACCTTC
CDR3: CASSYPTDRAVYGYTF